Included here is one T cell receptor (beta chain) sequence, with context. The data derive from a study of blood T cell repertoires in COVID-19. As for the study in general: PBMCs, B-cell-depleted T cells, or T cells were the source of the cDNA or gDNA that made up the material.

The cohort comprised adults aged roughly 18 to 95 years residing in approximately 25 US areas. In the original analysis: Reference gene primer amplification gave estimated nucleated cell counts. Method: immunoSEQ multiplex PCR; TCRdb's copy keeps in-frame clones and lacks some. The DNA gave D and trimming, while V, J and clone size come from that table. The repertoire holds roughly 500,000 clones, approximately 90% seen once, with about 2% in the top ten. V was pared by 2 bases and J by 1 base, with 10 bases of the junction left unmatched. The germline V gene encodes CDR1 SGHDN and CDR2 FVKESK. The CDR3 extends over 19 amino acids.

The chain links TRBV14 to TRBJ2-1, with 11 bases fitting TRBD2. The sequencing sample was made of PBMCs or T cells enriched from blood (not recorded which). This clonotype was obtained from a woman in her thirties or forties who had recovered from COVID-19. The DNA for the CDR3 is TGTGCCAGCAGCCAACACCAACTAGCGGGAGTTGGGTCCTACAATGAGCAGTTCTTC. Its protein is CASSQHQLAGVGSYNEQFF.